This TCR beta chain was obtained from a study of metastatic and nonmetastatic thyroid tumors. Via MiXCR, TCRdb re-called the PCR reads. The sample has approximately 15,000 clones, around 12% seen once. No treatment of any kind had been given to any patient before thyroid surgery. Germline V gives CDR1 LNHDA, CDR2 SQIVND (reference sequence). V was pared by 6 bases and J by 6 bases, with 6 bases of the junction left unmatched. This CDR3 comprises 13 residues. This clone was observed at least ten times. The specimen sequenced was tumor tissue. The V gene is TRBV19, the J gene TRBJ2-3; 7 bases are shared with TRBD1. The sequence was collected from a female donor with papillary thyroid cancer or a benign thyroid nodule (not recorded which). Some clones in this sample may be carry-over from other donors' samples. The CDR3 spells CASSFTGDDTQYF. The DNA of the CDR3 is TGTGCCAGTAGCTTTACAGGGGACGATACGCAGTATTTT.